This T cell receptor (beta chain) was identified in a study of blood T cell repertoires in COVID-19. Study-wide context: Sample material is recorded as cDNA or gDNA derived from T cells, B-cell-depleted T cells, or PBMCs.

CDR3 length: 15 amino acids. Germline lookup yields CDR1 MNHNS and CDR2 SASEGT. The V gene lost 3 bases and the J gene lost 0 bases, with 12 bases spanning the gap. Assay: immunoSEQ multiplex PCR; the TCRdb copy retains only in-frame clones and omits some. The sample comprises 150,000 to 200,000 clones, roughly 89% of which are singletons, and 3% to 4% rests with the top ten. This receptor was identified in a man between 18 and 35 years old with active or convalescent COVID-19. Sample: peripheral blood. The genes are TRBV6-1 and TRBJ2-7; D is ambiguous. DNA of the CDR3: TGTGCCAGCAGTGAGACGGCAGGTAGCTCCTACGAGCAGTACGTC. This sequence encodes CASSETAGSSYEQYV.